This TCR beta chain was sequenced in a study of control samples from healthy donors and cancer patients. The CDR3 totals 15 residues. Looked up from germline, CDR1 is MGHRA and CDR2 is YSYEKL. The V gene end was trimmed by 2 bases and the J gene end by 6 bases; junction bases not matched to a gene: 2. Libraries were prepared by immunoSEQ multiplex PCR; TCRdb keeps only in-frame clonotypes and omits some of them. This sample carries about 83,000 clones, 75% to 95% of them seen once, and the ten largest clones take approximately 15%. The sequence was collected from a man between 50 and 59 years old in good health. The rearrangement links TRBV4-1 to TRBJ1-4; 11 bases are shared with TRBD1. The source material was blood. DNA of the CDR3: TGCGCCAGCAGCCAACCGGGACAGGGGGATGAAAAACTGTTTTTT. Its translation is CASSQPGQGDEKLFF.